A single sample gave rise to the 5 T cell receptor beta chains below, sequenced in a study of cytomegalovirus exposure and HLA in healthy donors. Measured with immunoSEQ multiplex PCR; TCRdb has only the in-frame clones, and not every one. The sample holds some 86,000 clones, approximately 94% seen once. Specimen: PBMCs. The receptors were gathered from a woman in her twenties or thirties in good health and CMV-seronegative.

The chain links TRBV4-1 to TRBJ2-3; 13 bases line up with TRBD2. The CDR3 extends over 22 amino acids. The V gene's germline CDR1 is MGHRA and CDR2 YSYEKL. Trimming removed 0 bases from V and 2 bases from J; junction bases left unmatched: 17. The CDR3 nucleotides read TGCGCCAGCAGCCAAGACGATCCGGGACTAGCGGGATCTATTGCCTTCACAGATACGCAGTATTTT. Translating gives CASSQDDPGLAGSIAFTDTQYF.

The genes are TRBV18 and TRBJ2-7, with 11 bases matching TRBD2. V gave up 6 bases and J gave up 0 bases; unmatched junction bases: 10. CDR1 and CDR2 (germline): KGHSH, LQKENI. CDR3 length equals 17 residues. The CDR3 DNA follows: TGTGCCAGCTCCTCCGGGACTAGCGGATACAGCTCCTACGAGCAGTACTTC. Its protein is CASSSGTSGYSSYEQYF. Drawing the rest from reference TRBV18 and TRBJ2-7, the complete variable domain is NAGVMQNPRHLVRRRGQEARLRCSPMKGHSHVYWYRQLPEEGLKFMVYLQKENIIDESGMPKERFSAEFPKEGPSILRIQQVVRGDSAAYFCASSSGTSGYSSYEQYFGPGTRLTVT.

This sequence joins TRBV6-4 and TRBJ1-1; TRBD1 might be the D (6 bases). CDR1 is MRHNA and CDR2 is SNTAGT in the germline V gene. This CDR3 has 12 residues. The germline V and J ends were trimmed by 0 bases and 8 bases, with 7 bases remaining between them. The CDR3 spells CASSDSRGEAFF. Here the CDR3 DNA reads TGTGCCAGCAGTGACTCGAGGGGGGAAGCTTTCTTT.

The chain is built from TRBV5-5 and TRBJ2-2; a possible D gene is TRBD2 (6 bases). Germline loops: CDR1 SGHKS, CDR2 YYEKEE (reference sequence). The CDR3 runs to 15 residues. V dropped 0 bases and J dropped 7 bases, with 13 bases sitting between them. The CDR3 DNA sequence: TGTGCCAGCAGCTTGGAACTAGCCAAGGGCGGGGAGCTGTTTTTT. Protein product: CASSLELAKGGELFF.

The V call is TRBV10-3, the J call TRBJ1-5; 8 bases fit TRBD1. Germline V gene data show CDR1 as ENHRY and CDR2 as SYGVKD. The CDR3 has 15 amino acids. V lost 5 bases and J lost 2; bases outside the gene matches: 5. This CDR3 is CAISTGGDGNQPQHF. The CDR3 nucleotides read TGTGCCATCAGTACAGGGGGGGATGGCAATCAGCCCCAGCATTTT.